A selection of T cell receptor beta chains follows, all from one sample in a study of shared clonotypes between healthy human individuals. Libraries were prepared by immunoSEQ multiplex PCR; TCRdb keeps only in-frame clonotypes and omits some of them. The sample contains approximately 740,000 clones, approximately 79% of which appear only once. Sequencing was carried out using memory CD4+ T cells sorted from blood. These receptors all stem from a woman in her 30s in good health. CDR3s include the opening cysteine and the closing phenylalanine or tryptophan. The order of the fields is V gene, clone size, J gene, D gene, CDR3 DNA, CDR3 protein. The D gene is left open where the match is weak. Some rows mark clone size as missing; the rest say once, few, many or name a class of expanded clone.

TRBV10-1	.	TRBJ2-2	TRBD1	TGCGCCAGCAGCCCGGATGGGACAGGGATTGTCGGGGAGCTGTTTTTT	CASSPDGTGIVGELFF
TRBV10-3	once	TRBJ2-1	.	TGTGCCATCAGTGAGGCACCCCACAATGAGCAGTTCTTC	CAISEAPHNEQFF
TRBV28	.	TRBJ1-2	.	TGTGCCAGCACTCCTCCGGGGGTAGAGGGCTACACCTTC	CASTPPGVEGYTF
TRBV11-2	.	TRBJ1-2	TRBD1	TGTGCCAGCAGACCCGACAGGGGGAGCTATGGCTACACCTTC	CASRPDRGSYGYTF
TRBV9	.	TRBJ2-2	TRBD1	TGTGCCAGCAGCTTAGCGACAGGGGCTAACACCGGGGAGCTGTTTTTT	CASSLATGANTGELFF
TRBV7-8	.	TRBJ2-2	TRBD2	TGTGCCAGCAGCTCTAAGACGGGTATAGCGGGGAACACCGGGGAGCTGTTTTTT	CASSSKTGIAGNTGELFF
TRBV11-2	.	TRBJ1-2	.	TGTGCCAGCAGCTTAGTTACCGTTAACTATGGCTACACCTTC	CASSLVTVNYGYTF
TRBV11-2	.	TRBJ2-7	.	TGTGCCAGCAACGATAAAGGGTCTTCGGGTAAGAGGGAGCAGTACTTC	CASNDKGSSGKREQYF
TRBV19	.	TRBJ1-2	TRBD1	TGTGCCAGTTGGGACAGATCTGACTATGGCTACACCTTC	CASWDRSDYGYTF
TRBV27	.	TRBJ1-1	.	TGTGCCAGCAGTTTGCAAGCGAACACTGAAGCTTTCTTT	CASSLQANTEAFF
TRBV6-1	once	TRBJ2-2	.	TGTGCCAGCAGTGATTTAGGTTTAGGTAGATTGAACACCGGGGAGCTGTTTTTT	CASSDLGLGRLNTGELFF
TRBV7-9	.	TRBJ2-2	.	TGTGCCAGCAGCTCCACGACGGGGAGAACCGGGGAGCTGTTTTTT	CASSSTTGRTGELFF
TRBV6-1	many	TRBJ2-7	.	TGTGCCAGCAGTCGAGGGACCTGGGGCTCCTACGAGCAGTACTTC	CASSRGTWGSYEQYF
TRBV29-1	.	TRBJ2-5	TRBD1	TGCAGCGTTATAGGGGACAGACGCCAAGAGACCCAGTACTTC	CSVIGDRRQETQYF
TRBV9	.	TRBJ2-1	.	TGTGCCAGCAGCGTAGAAAGGTTCGATGAGCAGTTCTTC	CASSVERFDEQFF
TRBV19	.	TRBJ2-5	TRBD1	TGTGCCAGTAGTATTGGGACAGGGTACCAAGAGACCCAGTACTTC	CASSIGTGYQETQYF
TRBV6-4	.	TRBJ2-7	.	TGTGCCAGCAGTGTGTCTAACTCCTACGAGCAGTACTTC	CASSVSNSYEQYF
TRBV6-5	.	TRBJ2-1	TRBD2	TGTGCCAGCCGTAGCGGGACCTTTGAGCAGTTCTTC	CASRSGTFEQFF
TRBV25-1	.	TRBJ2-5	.	TGTGCCAGCAATGCAGGGCGAATTAACCAAGAGACCCAGTACTTC	CASNAGRINQETQYF
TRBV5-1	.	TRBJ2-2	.	TGCGCCAGCAGCTTGTCCCTGGCGGGGACCGGGGAGCTGTTTTTT	CASSLSLAGTGELFF
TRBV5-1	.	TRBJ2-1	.	TGCGCCAGCAGCTTGGCCTGGGGAAGCGGGCCGTACAATGAGCAGTTCTTC	CASSLAWGSGPYNEQFF
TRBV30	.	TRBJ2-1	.	TGTGCCGCGGAAATGCCCCCTTACAATGAGCAGTTCTTC	CAAEMPPYNEQFF
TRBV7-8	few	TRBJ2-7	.	TGTGCCAGCAGCTTATCCCGTGGGGGGAGTAGTCGATGGGGCGACGAGCAGTACTTC	CASSLSRGGSSRWGDEQYF
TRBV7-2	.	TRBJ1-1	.	TGTGCCAGCAGCTTTTGGCAGATGGGGACTGAAGCTTTCTTT	CASSFWQMGTEAFF
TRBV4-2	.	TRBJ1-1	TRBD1	TGTGCCAGCAGCCCCGGACAGGGGCGAGCTGAAGCTTTCTTT	CASSPGQGRAEAFF
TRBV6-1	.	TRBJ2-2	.	TGTGCCATCTCCTACCCGGGCGATAACACCGGGGAGCTGTTTTTT	CAISYPGDNTGELFF
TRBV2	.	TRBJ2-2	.	TGTGCCAGCAGTGACAGGCCGCGAGGCACCGGGGAGCTGTTTTTT	CASSDRPRGTGELFF
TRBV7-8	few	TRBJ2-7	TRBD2	TGTGCCAGCAGCTATCAGACTAGCGGGAAATTTAACGAGCAGTACTTC	CASSYQTSGKFNEQYF
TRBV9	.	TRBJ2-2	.	TGTGCCAGCAGCGTAGATTCCGAGGCGAACACCGGGGAGCTGTTTTTT	CASSVDSEANTGELFF
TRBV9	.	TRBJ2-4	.	TGTGCCCCCTATCGGGGCAGGGGTCACTTC	CAPYRGRGHF
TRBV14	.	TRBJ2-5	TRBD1	TGTGCCAGCAGCTTACTGACAGGGGGCCAAGAGACCCAGTACTTC	CASSLLTGGQETQYF
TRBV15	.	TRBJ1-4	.	TGTGCCACCAGCAGATCCAGCCATAATGAAAAACTGTTTTTT	CATSRSSHNEKLFF
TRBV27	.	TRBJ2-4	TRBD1	TGTGCCAGCAGTTCCGCCGGGACAGGGGCTCGAAACATTCAGTACTTC	CASSSAGTGARNIQYF
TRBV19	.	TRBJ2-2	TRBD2	TGTGCCAGTAGTATGAGAGCGGGAGGGCTGTCCGGGGAGCTGTTTTTT	CASSMRAGGLSGELFF
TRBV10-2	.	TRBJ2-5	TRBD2	TGCGCCAGCAGTGAGTGGACTAGCGGATCAAGGGAGACCCAGTACTTC	CASSEWTSGSRETQYF
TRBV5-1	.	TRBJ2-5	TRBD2	TGCGCCAGCAGCCAGGCTGCGGGAGTTGAGACCCAGTACTTC	CASSQAAGVETQYF
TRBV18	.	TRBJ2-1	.	TGTGCCAGCTCACCGTTCAATGAGCAGTTCTTC	CASSPFNEQFF
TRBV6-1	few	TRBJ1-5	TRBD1	TGTGCCAGCAGAAGGGACAGGGGGGGTCAGCCCCAGCATTTT	CASRRDRGGQPQHF
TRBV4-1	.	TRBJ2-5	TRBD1	TGCGCCAGCAGCCAAAAACCGGGACAGCAGTACCAAGAGACCCAGTACTTC	CASSQKPGQQYQETQYF
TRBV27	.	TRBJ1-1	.	TGTGCCAGCAGTTTTTACAGCCGGAACACTGAAGCTTTCTTT	CASSFYSRNTEAFF
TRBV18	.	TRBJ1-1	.	TGTGCCAGCTCACCGATTGACGGGTCTGAAGCTTTCTTT	CASSPIDGSEAFF
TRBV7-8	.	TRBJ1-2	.	TGTGCCAGCAGCCTGGACAGCTATGGCTACACCTTC	CASSLDSYGYTF
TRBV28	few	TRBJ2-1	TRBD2	TGTGCCAGCAGCTCTAGCGGGTATTCCTACAATGAGCAGTTCTTC	CASSSSGYSYNEQFF
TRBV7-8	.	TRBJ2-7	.	TGTGCCAGCAGCCCCAGAGACTCGATCTACGAGCAGTACTTC	CASSPRDSIYEQYF
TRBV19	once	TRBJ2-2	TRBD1	TGTGCCAGTAGTATGATTGGGACAGGGGACTGGGAGCTGTTTTTT	CASSMIGTGDWELFF
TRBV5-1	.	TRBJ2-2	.	TGCGCCAGCAGCTTGTATCGGGCGGACACCGGGGAGCTGTTTTTT	CASSLYRADTGELFF
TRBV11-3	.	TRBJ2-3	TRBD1	TGTGCCAGCAGTCCCCGACGAGGGGGCGGTGATCTAGCATTT	CASSPRRGGGDLAF
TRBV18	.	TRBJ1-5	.	TGTGCCAGCTCACAAATAGATCAGCCCCAGCATTTT	CASSQIDQPQHF
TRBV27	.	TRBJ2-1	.	TGTGCCAGCAGCGCTGAGGGCTTTAGGGGGAAGTCCTACAATGAGCAGTTCTTC	CASSAEGFRGKSYNEQFF
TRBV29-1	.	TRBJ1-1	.	TGCAGCGTTGATGTGGGGCTATACACTGAAGCTTTCTTT	CSVDVGLYTEAFF
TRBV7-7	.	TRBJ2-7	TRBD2	TGTGCCAGCAGTCCCGATACTAGCGGGAGCTACGAGCAGTACTTC	CASSPDTSGSYEQYF
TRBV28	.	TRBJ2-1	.	TGTGCCAGCACCGTAGCGAGCTCCTACAATGAGCAGTTCTTC	CASTVASSYNEQFF
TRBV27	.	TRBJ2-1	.	TGTGCCAGCAGTTCCCCCGGGCTTCACAATGAGCAGTTCTTC	CASSSPGLHNEQFF
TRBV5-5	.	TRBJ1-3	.	TGTGCCAGCAGCTTGTGGACAGACGACTCTGGAAACACCATATATTTT	CASSLWTDDSGNTIYF
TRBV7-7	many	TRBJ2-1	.	TGTGCCAGCAGCTCCGTAGCGGAGAATGAGCAGTTCTTC	CASSSVAENEQFF
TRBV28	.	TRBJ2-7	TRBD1	TGTGCCAGCAGCGGGACAGGGGCTTACGAGCAGTACTTC	CASSGTGAYEQYF
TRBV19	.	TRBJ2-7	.	TGTGCCAGTAGTAGGGGGAAGACCTACGAGCAGTACTTC	CASSRGKTYEQYF